This entry features one T cell receptor (beta chain) sequence. These data belong to a study of blood T cells in healthy people across ages. It was with a sample-barcoded 5' primer and a J-beta primer mix that a second PCR of about 6 to 12 cycles was run. Each CDR3 protein gets one entry after TCRdb re-called the 5' RACE reads with MiXCR. The sample contains approximately 810,000 distinct CDR3 sequences, less than 35% of which appear only once. Sequencing was carried out using blood. This TCR derives from a woman older than 75 in good health.

The CDR3 nucleotides are TGTGCCAGCAGCTCCACTGGACCTAATAATTCACCCCTCCACTTT. This sequence encodes CASSSTGPNNSPLHF. V is TRBV7-2 and J is TRBJ1-6; D is undetermined. The germline CDR1 and CDR2 sequences are SGHTA and FQGNSA. The CDR3 has 15 amino acids. Between the trimmed V and J ends, which lost 4 bases and 5 bases, there was a span of 12 bases.